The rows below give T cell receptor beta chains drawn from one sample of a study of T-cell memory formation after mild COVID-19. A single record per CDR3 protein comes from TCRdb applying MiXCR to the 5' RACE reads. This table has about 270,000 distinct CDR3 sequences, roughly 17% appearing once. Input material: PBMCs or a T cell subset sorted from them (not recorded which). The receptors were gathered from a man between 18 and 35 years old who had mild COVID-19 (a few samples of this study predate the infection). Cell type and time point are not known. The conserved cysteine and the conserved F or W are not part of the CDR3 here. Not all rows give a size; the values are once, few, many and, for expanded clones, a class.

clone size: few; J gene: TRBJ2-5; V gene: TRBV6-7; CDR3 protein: ASSGWDGINNPCRETQY
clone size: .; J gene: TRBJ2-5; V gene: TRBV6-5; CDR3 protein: ASSYSNTKLRKETQY
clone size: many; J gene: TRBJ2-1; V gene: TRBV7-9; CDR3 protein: ASRQQGDEQF
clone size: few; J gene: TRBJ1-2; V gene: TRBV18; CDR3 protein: ASSPLSGSDYGYT
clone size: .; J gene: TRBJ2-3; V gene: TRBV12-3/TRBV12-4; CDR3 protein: ASTSPGTIGGFTDTQY
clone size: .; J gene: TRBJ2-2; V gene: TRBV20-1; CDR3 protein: SARSGGRELF
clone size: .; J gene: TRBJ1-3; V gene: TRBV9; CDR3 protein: ASSVGPMTYSGNTIY
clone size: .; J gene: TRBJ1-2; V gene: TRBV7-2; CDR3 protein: ASSTTGTGYAGYT
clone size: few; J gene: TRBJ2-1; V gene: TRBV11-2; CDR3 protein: ASSHSSYNEQF
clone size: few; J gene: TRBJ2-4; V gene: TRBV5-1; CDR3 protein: ASSRTGGSIQY
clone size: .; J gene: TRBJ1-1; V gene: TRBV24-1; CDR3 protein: ATSDATDRANTEAF
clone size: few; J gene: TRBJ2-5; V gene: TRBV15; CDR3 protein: ATSRVGGPGETQY
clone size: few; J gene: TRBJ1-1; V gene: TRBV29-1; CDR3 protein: SVAPEGNRA
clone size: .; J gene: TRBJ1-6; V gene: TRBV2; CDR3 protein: ASSDGTANSPLH
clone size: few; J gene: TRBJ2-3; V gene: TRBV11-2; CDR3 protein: ASSLGFSWLANTDTQY
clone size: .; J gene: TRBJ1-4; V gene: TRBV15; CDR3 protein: GTRGAGANEKLF
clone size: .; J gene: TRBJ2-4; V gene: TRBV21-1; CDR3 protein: ASLGTAKNIQY